The clone carrying this T cell receptor beta chain has a handful of counts. Antigen: not known. Mismatch with germline at one junction end may stem from a read error. Gene labels here are mouse ones. Read data end 4 residues before the CDR3 end; the end is taken from the germline J gene. This CDR3 has 12 amino acids. Germline CDR1 and CDR2: NSQYPW and LRSPGD (reference sequence). This sample is part of a study of CD8+ T cells in alopecia areata. The wider study: Female C3H/HeJ mice aged about 7-11 weeks received skin from spontaneously alopecic C3H/HeJ graft donors aged about 6-12 months. Overall study results and limits: Lesional scalp, especially alopecia totalis/universalis, showed higher clonality than normal scalp. TCR sharing across patients was less clear than in mice, possibly HLA-related.

Cell sorting was performed on pooled cutaneous lymph node cells with CD4, CD8alpha, NKG2D, NKG2ACE and other markers. Extracted RNA was reverse transcribed, and the resulting cDNA served as sequencing template. Here immunoSEQ multiplex PCR was the method, and the copy in TCRdb shows in-frame clones only, minus some. Sampling found 290,000 or so clones, none seen once. The specimen was CD4+ T cells sorted from a lymph node. This clonotype originated in a C3H/HeJ mouse with alopecia areata. Strain haplotype (MHC): H2-k. The V and J genes are TRBV1 and TRBJ2-3; D may be TRBD1 (5 bases). The sequenced part of the CDR3 DNA is TGCACCTGCAGGGCAGGGTCAGAA. Its translation: CTCRAGSE. The whole CDR3 is CTCRAGSETLYF.